This TCR beta chain stems from a study of T cell repertoires in cytomegalovirus infection. Germline values: CDR1 SGHVS, CDR2 FNYEAQ. This CDR3 spans 12 amino acids. V was clipped by 2 bases and J by 7 bases, with 6 bases between them. Remarks on this clonotype: Its antigen is currently unknown.

TCRdb fed the reads into MiXCR, producing one record per CDR3 protein. The data contain under 200,000 distinct CDR3 sequences, about a fifth of them singletons. The input for sequencing was CD8+ T cells from cultured PBMCs, taken from culture after CMV antigen stimulation. This sequence was found in a human donor in good health (CMV status not recorded). Some clones in this sample may be carry-over from other donors' samples. The J gene is TRBJ2-1, the V gene TRBV7-6, with D hard to call. The CDR3 sequence is CASSLSSNEQFF. The CDR3, as DNA: TGTGCCAGCAGCTTATCATCAAATGAGCAGTTCTTC.